The 10 T cell receptor beta chains listed next were all sequenced from one sample in a study of T cell changes during pregnancy in multiple sclerosis. The data were produced by immunoSEQ multiplex PCR, yet TCRdb's version contains in-frame clones alone and is incomplete. The sample includes over 45,000 clones, 90% to 95% of them seen just once. The material sequenced was CD4+ T cells from peripheral blood mononuclear cells, taken in the second trimester of pregnancy. The receptors here all came from a female donor with multiple sclerosis, enrolled in a pregnancy study.

The chain recombines TRBV2 with TRBJ2-2, with D perhaps TRBD1 (6 bases). The germline gives CDR1 SNHLY, CDR2 FYNNEI. V was shortened by 7 bases and J by 3 bases, with 12 bases between the two germline ends. This CDR3 is 14 amino acids long. CDR3 bases: TGTGCCAGCAAGGTGGGGGCGGACACCGGGGAGCTGTTTTTT. This gives the protein CASKVGADTGELFF.

V is TRBV10-3 and J is TRBJ2-3; D possibly corresponds to TRBD1 (6 bases). The V gene's germline CDR1 is ENHRY and CDR2 SYGVKD. V lost 3 bases and J 4 bases, leaving 11 bases between the germline ends. The CDR3 has 14 amino acids. CDR3 in amino acids: CAISDRGGADTQYF. The CDR3 bases are TGTGCCATCAGTGACAGGGGTGGCGCAGATACGCAGTATTTT.

The chain joins TRBV5-1 to TRBJ1-4, with TRBD1 identical over 9 bases. The germline V gene has CDR1 SGHRS and CDR2 YFSETQ. V gave up 3 bases and J gave up 3 bases; unmatched junction bases: 3. The CDR3 sequence is 15 residues long. In DNA form, the CDR3 reads TGCGCCAGCAGCTGGACAGGGGTCCCTAATGAAAAACTGTTTTTT. It translates to CASSWTGVPNEKLFF.

V is TRBV2 and J is TRBJ2-5, with 10 bases aligning to TRBD1. The V and J ends lost 8 bases and 5 bases, in that order; junction bases with no gene match: 8. Germline V lookup: CDR1 SNHLY, CDR2 FYNNEI. The CDR3 totals 14 residues. CDR3 sequence reads: CASRTDRGLETQYF. The CDR3 DNA reads as TGTGCCAGCCGTACCGACAGGGGGCTCGAGACCCAGTACTTC.

The chain couples TRBV28 to TRBJ2-7; maybe TRBD1 (5 bases). The length of the CDR3 is 15 residues. In germline, CDR1 is MDHEN, CDR2 SYDVKM. The V end lost 5 bases, the J end lost 0 bases, and 14 bases lay between the germline ends. CDR3 amino acids: CASSRPGSSSYEQYF. CDR3 coding DNA: TGTGCCAGCAGTCGGCCAGGGTCCAGCTCCTACGAGCAGTACTTC.

The chain joins TRBV7-2 to TRBJ1-2; 8 bases line up with TRBD1. The germline CDR1 and CDR2 sequences are SGHTA and FQGNSA. The CDR3 has 15 amino acids. V shed 2 bases, J shed 7 bases, and the junction held 9 bases outside the gene matches. Written as DNA, the CDR3 is TGTGCCAGCAGCTTACGAACAACAGGGGGAGGTGGCTACACCTTC. Translating it yields CASSLRTTGGGGYTF.

This clone has more than one count but fewer than ten. The genes are TRBV6-1 and TRBJ1-1; no reliable D call. The V gene lost 4 bases and the J gene lost 2 bases, with 11 bases spanning the gap. From germline, CDR1 is MNHNS and CDR2 SASEGT. The CDR3 is 14 amino acids. CDR3: CASSALAGNTEAFF. The CDR3 bases are TGTGCCAGCAGTGCACTTGCAGGCAACACTGAAGCTTTCTTT.

V gene TRBV6-1 combines with J gene TRBJ2-2; TRBD2 is a possible D gene (5 bases). Looked up from germline, CDR1 is MNHNS and CDR2 is SASEGT. The CDR3 is 14 residues long. The ends were cut back, 3 bases at V and 6 bases at J, with 11 bases in the middle. CDR3 coding DNA: TGTGCCAGCAGTGATGGGTCCGGGGCCGGGGAGCTGTTTTTT. As protein: CASSDGSGAGELFF.

This clone was found once. CDR3 DNA sequence: TGTGCCAGCAGCCCGAGGACTCGCGCGGGTCTTGGGCAGTTCTTC. This translates into CASSPRTRAGLGQFF. J is TRBJ2-1 and V is TRBV11-2; a weak D match, TRBD2 (5 bases). Germline V gives CDR1 SGHAT, CDR2 FQNNGV. CDR3 length: 15 amino acids. The germline V and J ends were trimmed by 5 bases and 12 bases, with 23 bases remaining between them. The full variable domain, with the rest looked up from reference TRBV11-2 and TRBJ2-1, is EAGVAQSPRYKIIEKRQSVAFWCNPISGHATLYWYQQILGQGPKLLIQFQNNGVVDDSQLPKDRFSAERLKGVDSTLKIQPAKLEDSAVYLCASSPRTRAGLGQFFGPGTRLTVL.

This chain joins TRBV28 and TRBJ2-1, with 8 bases aligning to TRBD2. CDR3 length equals 16 residues. The J segment lost 4 bases and the V segment lost 6 bases, leaving 11 bases of the junction unmatched. The germline V gene has CDR1 MDHEN and CDR2 SYDVKM. The DNA of the CDR3 is TGTGCCAGCAGCCCCATAGGGCGGGGGGATTACAATGAGCAGTTCTTC. The encoded protein is CASSPIGRGDYNEQFF.